Shown below are 25 T cell receptor beta chains from a single sample sequenced in a study of human T cells and chemical hapten exposure. Time point in this sample: pre-sensitization, week 0. Treatment: therapeutic diphenylcyclopropenone sensitization with weekly scalp DPC. Each CDR3 protein is one row after TCRdb ran MiXCR on the RACE reads. The table lists more than 300,000 distinct CDR3 sequences, approximately 5.1% of them singletons. This specimen was whole blood, taken in connection with sensitization to the hapten diphenylcyclopropenone (DPC). The receptors come from a woman aged 45-65 years with alopecia areata. Some clones in this sample may be carry-over from other donors' samples.

The table lists this clonotype with many counts. The chain carries TRBV2 and TRBJ2-1; 9 bases are shared with TRBD2. Trimming removed 4 bases from V and 3 bases from J; junction bases left unmatched: 7. The germline V gene encodes CDR1 SNHLY and CDR2 FYNNEI. This CDR3 is built from 16 residues. CDR3 DNA: TGTGCCAGCAGTGCGTCTGCGGGGGGGTACTACAATGAGCAGTTCTTC. Translating it yields CASSASAGGYYNEQFF. The full variable domain, its missing parts supplied by reference TRBV2 and TRBJ2-1, is EPEVTQTPSHQVTQMGQEVILRCVPISNHLYFYWYRQILGQKVEFLVSFYNNEISEKSEIFDDQFSVERPDGSNFTLKIRSTKLEDSAMYFCASSASAGGYYNEQFFGPGTRLTVL.

The rearrangement links TRBV5-1 to TRBJ1-1; TRBD1 matches at 8 bases. Germline assignment: CDR1 SGHRS and CDR2 YFSETQ. J gave up 4 bases and V 4 bases, and 9 bases lay outside the gene matches. The CDR3 loop spans 15 amino acids. The CDR3, as DNA: TGCGCCAGCAGCCCAGGACAGGGCGGTATCACTGAAGCTTTCTTT. It yields the protein CASSPGQGGITEAFF.

The table lists this clonotype with many counts. The CDR3 reads CASTKNRGASTDTQYF. DNA for the CDR3: TGTGCCAGTACGAAGAACAGGGGCGCTAGCACAGATACGCAGTATTTT. The chain carries TRBV19 and TRBJ2-3; 7 bases align to TRBD1. There are 16 residues in the CDR3. Germline-derived CDR1 and CDR2 are LNHDA and SQIVND (reference sequence). J gave up 0 bases and V 7 bases, and 10 bases lay outside the gene matches. Drawing the rest from reference TRBV19 and TRBJ2-3, the complete variable domain is DGGITQSPKYLFRKEGQNVTLSCEQNLNHDAMYWYRQDPGQGLRLIYYSQIVNDFQKGDIAEGYSVSREKKESFPLTVTSAQKNPTAFYLCASTKNRGASTDTQYFGPGTRLTVL.

This clonotype was recorded at least ten times. The rearrangement uses TRBV2 and TRBJ2-5; 13 nucleotides align to TRBD2. Germline CDR1 is SNHLY and CDR2 is FYNNEI. This CDR3 is built from 18 residues. V gave up 7 bases and J gave up 2 bases; unmatched junction bases: 13. The CDR3 DNA is TGTGCCAGCACTGGGCCGGGACTAGCGGGGAAACCACAAGAGACCCAGTACTTC. Translation gives CASTGPGLAGKPQETQYF.

This clonotype showed up many times. The chain is built from TRBV12-3 or TRBV12-4 and TRBJ1-6; no clear D gene. CDR3 length: 13 residues. Trimming shortened V by 4 bases and J by 8 bases, and 9 bases separated the two germline ends. CDR3 residues: CASSSESYSPLHF. DNA of the CDR3: TGTGCCAGCAGTTCGGAGAGCTATTCACCCCTCCACTTT.

The chain uses TRBV25-1 and TRBJ2-3, with D possibly TRBD2 on 6 matching bases. CDR3 length: 14 residues. Germline lookup yields CDR1 MGHDK and CDR2 SYGVNS. V lost 3 bases, J lost 4 bases, and 11 bases lay in between. CDR3: CASSDGRTADTQYF. The CDR3 DNA reads TGTGCCAGCAGTGACGGGAGAACGGCAGATACGCAGTATTTT.

This clonotype appeared a few times. The V call is TRBV7-9, the J call TRBJ1-2; 8 bases align to TRBD1. The CDR3 length is 16 residues. Germline-derived CDR1 and CDR2 are SEHNR and FQNEAQ (reference sequence). V gave up 5 bases and J gave up 8 bases; unmatched junction bases: 16. The CDR3 coding sequence is TGTGCCAGCAGCGGTGGCAGGGGGCTCGACATCATCGGCTACACCTTC. This gives the protein CASSGGRGLDIIGYTF.

A few counts support this clonotype. This rearrangement joins TRBV29-1 to TRBJ2-2, with 10 bases that match TRBD2. CDR1 is SQVTM and CDR2 is ANQGSEA in the germline V gene. V gave up 7 bases and J gave up 0 bases; unmatched junction bases: 2. The CDR3 is 14 amino acids. The CDR3 DNA sequence: TGCAGCGCAAGCGGGGGGGCGAACACCGGGGAGCTGTTTTTT. Translating it yields CSASGGANTGELFF.

This clonotype showed up just a few times. The V gene is TRBV10-3, the J gene TRBJ1-2; D might be TRBD1 (5 bases). The V gene lost 0 bases and the J gene lost 2 bases, with 10 bases spanning the gap. Germline CDR1 and CDR2: ENHRY and SYGVKD. CDR3 length: 15 amino acids. The CDR3 DNA is TGTGCCATCAGTGAGTCGCTGGACACCAACTATGGCTACACCTTC. This encodes CAISESLDTNYGYTF.

In its sample, this clonotype was seen many times. The chain has TRBV7-9 and TRBJ2-1, with D unclear. CDR1 and CDR2 (germline): SEHNR, FQNEAQ (reference sequence). With 4 bases removed from V and 6 bases from J, the gap between germline ends came to 19 bases. The CDR3 has 16 amino acids. The CDR3 DNA is TGTGCCAGCAGCTCCCTCCGGGTCAAAGCCGGCAATGAGCAGTTCTTC. Protein sequence: CASSSLRVKAGNEQFF. Complete variable domain (other parts from reference TRBV7-9 and TRBJ2-1): DTGVSQNPRHKITKRGQNVTFRCDPISEHNRLYWYRQTLGQGPEFLTYFQNEAQLEKSRLLSDRFSAERPKGSFSTLEIQRTEQGDSAMYLCASSSLRVKAGNEQFFGPGTRLTVL.

J is TRBJ2-3 and V is TRBV20-1, with D unclear. Germline V gene lookup returns CDR1 DFQATT and CDR2 SNEGSKA (reference sequence). V dropped 5 bases and J dropped 2 bases, with 17 bases sitting between them. The CDR3 has 15 residues. In DNA form, the CDR3 reads TGCAGTGCTCTGTACTCCTTCATCCCCACAGATACGCAGTATTTT. Its protein is CSALYSFIPTDTQYF.

This clonotype has ten or more counts. This chain links TRBV18 with TRBJ1-1, with D unclear. The V gene lost 8 bases and the J gene lost 1 base, with 11 bases spanning the gap. The germline V gene has CDR1 KGHSH and CDR2 LQKENI. The CDR3 has 13 amino acids. The DNA for the CDR3 is TGTGCCAGCAGTCCCCCGGGGAACACTGAAGCTTTCTTT. Translation: CASSPPGNTEAFF.

At least ten counts were recorded for this clonotype. The chain combines TRBV9 with TRBJ2-6; 7 bases are a match to TRBD1. This CDR3 comprises 16 residues. V shed 3 bases and J 4 bases; nucleotides not matched to a gene: 7. Germline CDR1 SGDLS, CDR2 YYNGEE. CDR3 residues: CASSGRQGGGANVLTF. The CDR3 DNA reads as TGTGCCAGCAGCGGGCGACAGGGCGGAGGGGCCAACGTCCTGACTTTC.

The chain links TRBV27 to TRBJ1-5; tentative D call: TRBD1 (6 bases). Germline CDR1 and CDR2: MNHEY and SMNVEV (reference sequence). This CDR3 comprises 13 residues. The V gene lost 6 bases and the J gene lost 4 bases, with 10 bases spanning the gap. The CDR3 is CASRNRVNQPQHF. Written as DNA, the CDR3 is TGTGCCAGCAGAAACAGGGTAAATCAGCCCCAGCATTTT.

This clonotype was detected ten times or more. CDR3 in DNA: TGCGCCAGCAGTGCCGGGAGTTCAACCGGGGAGCTGTTTTTT. Its protein product is CASSAGSSTGELFF. The chain has TRBV10-1 and TRBJ2-2; TRBD2 is a possible D gene (6 bases). The V end was cut by 4 bases, the J end by 5 bases, with 11 bases between. This CDR3 spans 14 amino acids. Per germline, CDR1 WNHNN and CDR2 SYGVQD (reference sequence).

This clonotype was recorded many times. The gene calls are TRBV29-1 and TRBJ2-2, with a possible D match to TRBD1 (6 bases). Trimming shortened V by 7 bases and J by 5 bases, and 14 bases separated the two germline ends. Germline loops: CDR1 SQVTM, CDR2 ANQGSEA. The CDR3 runs to 13 residues. The CDR3 coding sequence is TGCAGCGCCAAGGGGACACTTACCGGGGAGCTGTTTTTT. Amino acid sequence: CSAKGTLTGELFF.

The chain has TRBV3-1 and TRBJ1-2, with 8 nucleotides matching TRBD1. V lost 4 bases to trimming and J lost 4 bases; unmatched junction nucleotides: 8. This CDR3 contains 15 residues. The germline gives CDR1 LGHDT, CDR2 YNNKEL (reference sequence). The CDR3 DNA follows: TGTGCCAGCAGCCTTCGTGCAGGGGGCGGCTATGGCTACACCTTC. Translation gives CASSLRAGGGYGYTF.

In this sample, this clonotype turned up a few times. The gene calls are TRBV9 and TRBJ2-3; possibly TRBD1 for D (5 bases). CDR1 SGDLS and CDR2 YYNGEE come from the germline V gene. Trimming took off 4 bases at V and 2 bases at J, with 11 bases between the two ends. The CDR3 is made up of 14 amino acids. DNA of the CDR3: TGTGCCAGCAGCTCCAGGGATTACACAGATACGCAGTATTTT. Protein sequence: CASSSRDYTDTQYF.

This clonotype showed up many times. This rearrangement joins TRBV20-1 to TRBJ2-5; 7 bases agree with TRBD2. The CDR3 is made up of 16 amino acids. The V gene's germline CDR1 is DFQATT and CDR2 SNEGSKA (reference sequence). J gave up 6 bases and V 6 bases, and 19 bases lay outside the gene matches. As DNA, the CDR3 is TGCAGTGCCAGGCCGGGGGAGGGCCATTTCAGGAAGACCCAGTACTTC. This translates into CSARPGEGHFRKTQYF.

The J gene is TRBJ2-1, the V gene TRBV29-1; D gene uncertain. Germline V gives CDR1 SQVTM, CDR2 ANQGSEA. The CDR3 runs 12 residues. With 4 bases removed from V and 5 bases from J, the gap between germline ends came to 9 bases. CDR3 amino acids: CSVVYDDNEQFF. CDR3 DNA sequence: TGCAGCGTTGTCTACGACGACAATGAGCAGTTCTTC.

The chain carries TRBV28 and TRBJ2-7; D possibly matches TRBD1 or TRBD2 (5 bases each). CDR3 size: 15 residues. Germline values: CDR1 MDHEN, CDR2 SYDVKM. Trimming pared 5 bases from V and 0 bases from J, leaving 14 bases between. The CDR3, as DNA: TGTGCCAGCAGTGGGGGTTTCAGGATCTCCTACGAGCAGTACTTC. This translates into CASSGGFRISYEQYF.

This clonotype was detected only a few times. This chain links TRBV27 with TRBJ1-3; perhaps TRBD1 as D (5 bases). V was pared by 2 bases and J by 2 bases, with 13 bases between. The CDR3 is 16 amino acids. Germline assignment: CDR1 MNHEY and CDR2 SMNVEV (reference sequence). CDR3 nucleotides: TGTGCCAGCAGTTTACCCCGGGGACCGACTGGAAACACCATATATTTT. This sequence encodes CASSLPRGPTGNTIYF.

In this sample, this clonotype turned up many times. The chain joins TRBV7-2 to TRBJ1-5, with a weak D call TRBD1 (5 bases). V gave up 2 bases and J gave up 7 bases, with 9 bases separating them. The CDR3 loop spans 13 amino acids. From germline, CDR1 is SGHTA and CDR2 FQGNSA. The CDR3: CASSLRGSQPQHF. In nucleotides, the CDR3 is TGTGCCAGCAGCTTAAGGGGAAGCCAGCCCCAGCATTTT.

This clonotype came up a few times. CDR3 nucleotide sequence: TGTGCCAGCAGCCAGACCCGACTAGCGCTCACAGATACGCAGTATTTT. Its translation is CASSQTRLALTDTQYF. The chain links TRBV6-2 or TRBV6-3 to TRBJ2-3; 8 nucleotides align to TRBD2. The length of the CDR3 is 16 residues. Germline lookup yields CDR1 MNHEY and CDR2 SVGEGT. Losses at the gene ends were 6 bases for V and 2 bases for J; bases not matched to a gene: 10.

This clonotype showed up many times. The V and J genes are TRBV29-1 and TRBJ2-1, with D possibly called TRBD1 or TRBD2 (5 bases each). The V gene's germline CDR1 is SQVTM and CDR2 ANQGSEA. The CDR3 length is 10 residues. V lost 7 bases and J lost 8, with 9 bases in between. The CDR3 DNA follows: TGCAGCGCTAGGGGACATGAGCAGTTCTTC. Its protein is CSARGHEQFF.